This TCR beta chain was captured in a study of response to subunit inactivated influenza vaccine (dated by TCRdb to the late 2010s). Study-wide context: Deep quantitative profiling of the T cell receptor repertoire was used in the study to follow responses to a trivalent subunit inactivated influenza vaccine. The full study reports these points: The authors proposed that each seasonal influenza vaccination may bring in only a limited number of new T cells.

The CDR3 sequence holds 13 residues, the cysteine and phenylalanine included. Only the CDR3 part of the read is kept: 39 bases, read in frame from the first base. The germline V gene yields SGHTA for CDR1 and FQGNSA for CDR2. Deletion took 5 bases off V and 2 bases off J, with a span of 10 bases between the germline ends. This clonotype showed up just a few times. Which antigen it targets is not known. No much larger clonotype is one base removed from it; base qualities were not supplied. The method was RT-PCR. Sequencing instrument: Illumina HiSeq 2500. Starting from the raw public reads, TCRdb applied fastp trimming at Q25, assembled clones with MiXCR and retained in-frame beta chains. Each record represents a unique CDR3 protein, reported with the most common genes and DNA among its rows. Counted in this sample were about 780,000 distinct CDR3 sequences; about 18% of them appeared once. Jointly, the top ten make up approximately 11% of the sample.

The receptor comes from a man aged 50 to 59 who received an inactivated influenza vaccine. Donor details come from another sample of the same person, matched by shared clones. Specimen: PBMCs from blood, collected about 5 days after vaccination. The sequence is built from TRBV7-2 and TRBJ2-7; the D gene is not confidently resolved. The CDR3 sequence is CASSRSAPYEQYF. The nucleotide sequence reads TGTGCCAGCAGCCGAAGCGCCCCCTACGAGCAGTACTTC. With the rest looked up from the reference TRBV7-2 and TRBJ2-7 genes rather than sequenced, the full variable domain is GAGVSQSPSNKVTEKGKDVELRCDPISGHTALYWYRQSLGQGLEFLIYFQGNSAPDKSGLPSDRFSAERTGGSVSTLTIQRTQQEDSAVYLCASSRSAPYEQYFGPGTRLTVT.